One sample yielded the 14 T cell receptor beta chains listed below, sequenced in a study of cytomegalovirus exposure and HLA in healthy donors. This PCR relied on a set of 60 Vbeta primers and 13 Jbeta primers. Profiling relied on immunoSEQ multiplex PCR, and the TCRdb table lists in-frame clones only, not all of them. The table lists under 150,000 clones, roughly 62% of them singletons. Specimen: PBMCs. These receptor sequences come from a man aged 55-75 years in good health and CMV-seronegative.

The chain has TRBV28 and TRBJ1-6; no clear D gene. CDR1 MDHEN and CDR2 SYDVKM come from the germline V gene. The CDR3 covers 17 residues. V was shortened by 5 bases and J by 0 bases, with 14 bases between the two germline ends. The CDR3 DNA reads TGTGCCAGCAGTCCAGTAAAGAGGAGCTCCTATAATTCACCCCTCCACTTT. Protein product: CASSPVKRSSYNSPLHF. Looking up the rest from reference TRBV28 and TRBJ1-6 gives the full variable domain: DVKVTQSSRYLVKRTGEKVFLECVQDMDHENMFWYRQDPGLGLRLIYFSYDVKMKEKGDIPEGYSVSREKKERFSLILESASTNQTSMYLCASSPVKRSSYNSPLHFGNGTRLTVT.

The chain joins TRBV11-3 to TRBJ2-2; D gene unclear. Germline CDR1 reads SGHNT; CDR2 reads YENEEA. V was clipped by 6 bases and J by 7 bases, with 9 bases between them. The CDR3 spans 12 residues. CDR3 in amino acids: CASRSVGGELFF. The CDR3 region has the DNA TGTGCCAGCAGGAGCGTTGGCGGGGAGCTGTTTTTT.

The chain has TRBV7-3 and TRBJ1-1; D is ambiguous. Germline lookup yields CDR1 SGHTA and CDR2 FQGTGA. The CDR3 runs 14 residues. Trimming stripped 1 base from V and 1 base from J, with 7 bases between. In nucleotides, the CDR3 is TGTGCCAGCAGCTTAAGCGGGAGGAACACTGAAGCTTTCTTT. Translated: CASSLSGRNTEAFF. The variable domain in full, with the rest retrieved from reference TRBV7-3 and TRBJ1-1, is GAGVSQTPSNKVTEKGKYVELRCDPISGHTALYWYRQSLGQGPEFLIYFQGTGAADDSGLPNDRFFAVRPEGSVSTLKIQRTERGDSAVYLCASSLSGRNTEAFFGQGTRLTVV.

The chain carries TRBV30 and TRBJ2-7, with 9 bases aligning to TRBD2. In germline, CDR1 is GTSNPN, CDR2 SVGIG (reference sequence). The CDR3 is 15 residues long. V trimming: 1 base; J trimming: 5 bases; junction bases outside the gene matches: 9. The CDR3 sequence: CAWSANSGSSHEQYF. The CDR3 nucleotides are TGTGCCTGGAGTGCCAATAGCGGGAGTTCCCACGAGCAGTACTTC.

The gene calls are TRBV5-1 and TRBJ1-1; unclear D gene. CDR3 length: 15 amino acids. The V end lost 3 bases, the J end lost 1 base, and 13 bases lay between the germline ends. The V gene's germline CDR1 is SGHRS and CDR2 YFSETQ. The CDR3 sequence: CASSSQLGWNTEAFF. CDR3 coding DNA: TGCGCCAGCAGCTCCCAACTCGGGTGGAACACTGAAGCTTTCTTT.

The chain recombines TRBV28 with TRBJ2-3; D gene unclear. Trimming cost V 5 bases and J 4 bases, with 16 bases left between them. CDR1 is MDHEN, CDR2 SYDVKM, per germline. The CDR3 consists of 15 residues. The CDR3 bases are TGTGCCAGCAGTGCACGTGGCCCCTTTTCAGATACGCAGTATTTT. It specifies CASSARGPFSDTQYF.

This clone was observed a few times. The DNA of the CDR3 is TGTGCCAGCAGCTTAGGGACTAGCGGGAGGAAGACCTACAATGAGCAGTTCTTC. Its protein product is CASSLGTSGRKTYNEQFF. The chain combines TRBV11-2 with TRBJ2-1; 14 bases are shared with TRBD2. The germline gives CDR1 SGHAT, CDR2 FQNNGV. CDR3 length equals 18 residues. The V segment lost 1 base and the J segment 2 bases; nucleotides outside the gene matches: 4.

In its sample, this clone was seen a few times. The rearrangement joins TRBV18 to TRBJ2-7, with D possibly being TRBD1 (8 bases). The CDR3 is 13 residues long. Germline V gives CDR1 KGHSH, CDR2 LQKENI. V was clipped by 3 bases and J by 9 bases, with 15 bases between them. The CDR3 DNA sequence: TGTGCCAGCTCACCTGGACAGGGCGGGGGGCAGTACTTC. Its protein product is CASSPGQGGGQYF.

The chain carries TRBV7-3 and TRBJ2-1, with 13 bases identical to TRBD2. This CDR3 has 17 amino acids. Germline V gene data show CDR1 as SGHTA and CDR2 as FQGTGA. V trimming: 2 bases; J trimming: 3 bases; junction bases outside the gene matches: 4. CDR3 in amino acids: CASSLSGLAGDYNEQFF. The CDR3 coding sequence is TGTGCCAGCAGCTTATCCGGACTAGCGGGGGACTACAATGAGCAGTTCTTC.

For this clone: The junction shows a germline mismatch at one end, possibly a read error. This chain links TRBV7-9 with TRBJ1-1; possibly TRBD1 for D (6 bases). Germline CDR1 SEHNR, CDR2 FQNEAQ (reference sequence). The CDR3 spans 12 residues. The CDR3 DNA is TGTTCCAGCAGCTTTGGGGGCCCTGAAGCTTTCTTT. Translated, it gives CSSSFGGPEAFF.

CDR3 loop: CASSLVSGRASADTQYF. The CDR3 nucleotides read TGCGCCAGCAGCTTGGTGAGCGGGAGGGCCAGCGCAGATACGCAGTATTTT. V gene TRBV5-1 combines with J gene TRBJ2-3; TRBD2 aligns across 10 bases. This CDR3 is built from 17 residues. Germline values: CDR1 SGHRS, CDR2 YFSETQ. J lost 4 bases, V lost 0 bases, and 8 bases had no gene match.

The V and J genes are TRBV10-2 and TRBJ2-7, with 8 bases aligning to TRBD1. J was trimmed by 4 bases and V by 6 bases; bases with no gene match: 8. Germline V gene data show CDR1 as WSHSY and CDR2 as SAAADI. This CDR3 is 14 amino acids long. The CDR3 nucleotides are TGCGCCAGCAGATCTGGACAGGGCCATTACGAGCAGTACTTC. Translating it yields CASRSGQGHYEQYF.

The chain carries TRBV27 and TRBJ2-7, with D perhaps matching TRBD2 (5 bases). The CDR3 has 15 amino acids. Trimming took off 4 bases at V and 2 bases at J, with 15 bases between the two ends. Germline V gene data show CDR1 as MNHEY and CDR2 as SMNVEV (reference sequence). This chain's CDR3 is CASSYTTGVTYEQYF. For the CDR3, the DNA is TGTGCCAGCAGTTATACTACCGGGGTGACCTACGAGCAGTACTTC.

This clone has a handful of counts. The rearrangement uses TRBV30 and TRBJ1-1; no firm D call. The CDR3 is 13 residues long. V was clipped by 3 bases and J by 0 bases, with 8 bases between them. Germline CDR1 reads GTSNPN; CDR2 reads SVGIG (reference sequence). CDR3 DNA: TGTGCCTGGAGCAAACTGTTGAACACTGAAGCTTTCTTT. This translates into CAWSKLLNTEAFF.